The 5 T cell receptor beta chains given below trace back to one sample, sequenced in a study of shared clonotypes between healthy human individuals (TCRdb year 2020). For the CD8 naive samples, CD45RO-negative cells were positively selected for CCR7, yielding a CD45RA+CCR7+ population from which TemRA cells were excluded. Receptors were amplified or captured by the immunoSEQ multiplex PCR assay. TCRdb stores this immuneACCESS table with in-frame sequences only. Part of the clones is absent; in the studies checked, under half of the shortfall reflects unresolved V genes, and no reason is known for the rest. The sample table records about 2,200,000 clones; about 93% of these occur just once. The leading ten clones occupy about 1.5% of the sample. The sample comprised naive CD8+ T cells from PBMCs. The intended sense of this specimen's cell subset or site label: CD45RA+CCR7+. The receptor set was obtained from a man aged 18 to 29 in good health. Some clones in this sample may be carry-over from other donors' samples.

This clone was counted once. The rearrangement links TRBV25-1 to TRBJ1-1; TRBD1 aligns across 7 bases. This CDR3 spans 15 amino acids. The germline V gene has CDR1 MGHDK and CDR2 SYGVNS. V lost 1 base to trimming and J lost 6 bases; unmatched junction nucleotides: 8. The CDR3 DNA follows: TGTGCCAGCAGTGAATTAGACAGGGAGGTGCCTGAAGCTTTCTTT. Translated: CASSELDREVPEAFF.

With regard to this clone: Within the sample, other DNA sequences also encode this same CDR3. The chain has TRBV15 and TRBJ2-3; D gene unclear. The CDR3 contains 11 residues. Trimming removed 3 bases from V and 6 bases from J, with 4 bases in between. CDR1 is LNHNV and CDR2 is YYDKDF in the germline V gene (reference sequence). CDR3 in DNA: TGTGCCACCAGCAGCGGGGATACGCAGTATTTT. As protein: CATSSGDTQYF.

The chain recombines TRBV14 with TRBJ1-1; D possibly corresponds to TRBD1 (5 bases). Germline lookup yields CDR1 SGHDN and CDR2 FVKESK. CDR3 length: 15 residues. With 0 bases removed from V and 4 bases from J, the gap between germline ends came to 12 bases. CDR3 bases: TGTGCCAGCAGCCAAGATAAGGCAGGGATCACTGAAGCTTTCTTT. Protein: CASSQDKAGITEAFF.

This clone was seen just once. The rearrangement links TRBV27 to TRBJ1-6, with D tentatively TRBD1 (5 bases). Trimming left V 7 bases short and J 4 bases short, with 14 bases between. CDR3 size: 15 residues. Germline CDR1 and CDR2: MNHEY and SMNVEV (reference sequence). CDR3 sequence reads: CASKWGPGYNSPLHF. CDR3 nucleotides: TGTGCCAGCAAGTGGGGCCCTGGTTATAATTCACCCCTCCACTTT.

The rearrangement joins TRBV9 to TRBJ2-1; 8 nucleotides align to TRBD2. Germline values: CDR1 SGDLS, CDR2 YYNGEE. Losses at the gene ends were 2 bases for V and 8 bases for J; bases not matched to a gene: 9. The CDR3 extends over 15 amino acids. This CDR3 is CASSVTSGYSDEQFF. The CDR3 DNA reads TGTGCCAGCAGCGTTACTAGCGGCTATTCGGATGAGCAGTTCTTC.